Listed here are 10 T cell receptor beta chains from one sample, sequenced in a study of cytomegalovirus exposure and HLA in healthy donors. Primers: 60 Vbeta forward and 13 Jbeta reverse. Here immunoSEQ multiplex PCR was the method, and the copy in TCRdb shows in-frame clones only, minus some. Among some 45,000 clones listed, 72% were seen once. The sequenced sample was PBMCs. The receptors stem from a man younger than 45 in good health and CMV-seronegative.

The chain is built from TRBV28 and TRBJ1-5; a weak D match, TRBD1 (5 bases). The CDR3 spans 15 residues. The germline CDR1 and CDR2 sequences are MDHEN and SYDVKM. Between the trimmed V and J ends, which lost 6 bases and 5 bases, there was a span of 17 bases. The CDR3 DNA reads as TGTGCCAGCAGACCCGGACACCTTGACGATCAGCCCCAGCATTTT. Translation gives CASRPGHLDDQPQHF.

This sequence joins TRBV10-3 and TRBJ2-5, with TRBD1 matching over 9 bases. CDR1 and CDR2 (germline): ENHRY, SYGVKD. This CDR3 has 17 residues. The J segment lost 4 bases and the V segment lost 4 bases, leaving 13 bases of the junction unmatched. For the CDR3, the DNA is TGTGCCATCAGTGCAGACAGGGGGTTAGGAGGCCGAGAGACCCAGTACTTC. It specifies CAISADRGLGGRETQYF.

The DNA of the CDR3 is TGTCCTGGGAGCGCACGGAATCCGCCCGAGACTAAGCCCCAGCATTTT. It specifies CPGSARNPPETKPQHF. This chain uses TRBV22-1 with TRBJ1-5. TRBV22-1 is assigned pseudogene status. The length of the CDR3 is 16 residues.

The chain links TRBV10-3 to TRBJ1-2; 12 bases line up with TRBD1. Losses at the gene ends were 7 bases for V and 7 bases for J; bases not matched to a gene: 4. This CDR3 contains 13 residues. The germline gives CDR1 ENHRY, CDR2 SYGVKD. CDR3 nucleotide sequence: TGTGCCATCATAGGGACAGGGGGCGGTGGCTACACCTTC. Its translation: CAIIGTGGGGYTF.

The genes are TRBV5-4 and TRBJ2-1; 8 bases fit TRBD2. The trim removed 5 bases at V and 8 bases at J, leaving 15 bases unmatched. The germline V gene has CDR1 SGHNT and CDR2 YYREEE (reference sequence). The CDR3 contains 16 residues. The CDR3 region has the DNA TGTGCCAGCAGGCATATAACCGGGACTAGTCTCGATGAGCAGTTCTTC. Translation gives CASRHITGTSLDEQFF.

The V gene is TRBV6-1, the J gene TRBJ2-3, with 9 bases lining up with TRBD2. Germline lookup yields CDR1 MNHNS and CDR2 SASEGT. V lost 6 bases and J lost 2; bases outside the gene matches: 6. This CDR3 contains 15 residues. The CDR3 region has the DNA TGTGCCAGCAGGGCGGCGGGAGGGCTCACAGATACGCAGTATTTT. Protein: CASRAAGGLTDTQYF.

This chain uses TRBV12-2 with TRBJ2-1; the table's D call of TRBD2 was not tested on the DNA. TRBV12-2 is a pseudogene segment. The length of the CDR3 is 19 residues. This chain's CDR3 is CASRFPFLGASGRANEQFF. For the CDR3, the DNA is TGTGCAAGTCGCTTTCCTTTCTTAGGGGCTAGCGGGAGGGCCAATGAGCAGTTCTTC.

The chain is built from TRBV5-1 and TRBJ1-4, with unresolved D. CDR3 length: 14 amino acids. The V end lost 0 bases, the J end lost 8 bases, and 11 bases lay between the germline ends. Germline CDR1 is SGHRS and CDR2 is YFSETQ. The CDR3 DNA reads TGCGCCAGCAGCTTGGAAGAGGGCGGGGAAAAACTGTTTTTT. Protein: CASSLEEGGEKLFF.

The chain has TRBV15 and TRBJ2-3, with 9 bases fitting TRBD2. There are 17 residues in the CDR3. CDR1 is LNHNV, CDR2 YYDKDF, per germline (reference sequence). Trimming took 0 bases from V and 2 from J; bases not matched to a gene: 6. As DNA, the CDR3 is TGTGCCACCAGCAGAGAGGGTCTAGCGGGATCCACAGATACGCAGTATTTT. It translates to CATSREGLAGSTDTQYF.

The chain has TRBV5-6 and TRBJ1-1; 7 nucleotides align to TRBD1. The germline V gene has CDR1 SGHDT and CDR2 YYEEEE. This CDR3 contains 16 residues. V shed 2 bases and J 2 bases; nucleotides not matched to a gene: 9. The CDR3 loop reads CASSFQGGGRNTEAFF. DNA for the CDR3: TGTGCCAGCAGCTTCCAGGGGGGCGGTAGAAACACTGAAGCTTTCTTT.